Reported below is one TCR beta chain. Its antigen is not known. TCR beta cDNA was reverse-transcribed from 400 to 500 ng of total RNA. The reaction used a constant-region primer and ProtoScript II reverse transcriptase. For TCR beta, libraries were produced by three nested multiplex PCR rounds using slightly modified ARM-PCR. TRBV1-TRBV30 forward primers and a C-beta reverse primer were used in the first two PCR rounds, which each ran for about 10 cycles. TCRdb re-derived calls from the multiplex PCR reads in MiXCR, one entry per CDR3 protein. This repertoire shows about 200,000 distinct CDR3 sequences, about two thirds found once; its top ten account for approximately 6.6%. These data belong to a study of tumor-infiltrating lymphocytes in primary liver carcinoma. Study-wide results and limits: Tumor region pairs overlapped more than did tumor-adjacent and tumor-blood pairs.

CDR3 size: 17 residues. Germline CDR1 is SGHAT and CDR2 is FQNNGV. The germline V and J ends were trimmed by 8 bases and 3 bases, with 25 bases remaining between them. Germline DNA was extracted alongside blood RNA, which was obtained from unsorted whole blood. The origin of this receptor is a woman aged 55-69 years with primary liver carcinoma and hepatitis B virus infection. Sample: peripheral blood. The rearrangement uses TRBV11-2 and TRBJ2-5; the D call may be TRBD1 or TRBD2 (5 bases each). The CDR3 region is CASCLGLGRDHEETQYF. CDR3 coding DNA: TGTGCCAGCTGCCTCGGGTTGGGCAGGGACCACGAAGAGACCCAGTACTTC.